This TCR beta chain stems from a study of blood T cell repertoires in COVID-19. The overall study: T cells, B-cell-depleted T cells, or PBMCs provided the cDNA or gDNA that served as material.

Per the original methods: For nucleated cells, counts were estimated from reference gene primer amplification. Assay used: immunoSEQ multiplex PCR; TCRdb lists only in-frame clones, some missing. That table furnishes V, J and clone size, whereas the DNA furnished D and trimming. The table records 87,000 or so clones, about 87% of them present only once. The germline gives CDR1 KGHSH, CDR2 LQKENI. Unmatched junction bases numbered 2, after V lost 0 bases and J lost 0 bases. The CDR3 is 18 amino acids. Sample: peripheral blood. The V gene is TRBV18, the J gene TRBJ2-2; TRBD1 aligns across 12 bases. This TCR was recovered from a human donor with acute or convalescent COVID-19. The donor label of this sample is uncertain. The DNA of the CDR3 is TGTGCCAGCTCACCACCGGGGACAGGGGGCGCGAACACCGGGGAGCTGTTTTTT. As protein: CASSPPGTGGANTGELFF.